This record concerns one T cell receptor (beta chain) sequence. Its target is unknown. The ends were cut back, 1 base at V and 5 bases at J, with 13 bases in the middle. Looked up from germline, CDR1 is SGHDT and CDR2 is YYEEEE. This CDR3 spans 14 amino acids. This record comes from a study of T cell repertoires in cytomegalovirus infection. MiXCR, run by TCRdb on the reads, gives a single entry per CDR3 protein. The repertoire holds roughly 180,000 distinct CDR3 sequences, with about 20% as singletons. This TCR was sampled from a human donor in good health (CMV status not recorded). Some clones in this sample may be carry-over from other donors' samples. The V gene is TRBV5-6, the J gene TRBJ2-7; possible D gene TRBD2, 5 bases. This sample comprised CD8+ T cells from cultured PBMCs, obtained from culture after CMV antigen stimulation. This CDR3 reads CASSLMRADHEQYF. DNA of the CDR3: TGTGCCAGCAGCTTGATGAGGGCAGACCACGAGCAGTACTTC.